Following are 17 T cell receptor beta chains from one sample sequenced in a study of T-cell reconstitution after alpha-beta-depleted transplantation in children. As it was prepared, the TCRbeta library received unique molecular identifiers. One entry per CDR3 protein results from TCRdb running MiXCR on the PCR reads. The data show around 250,000 distinct CDR3 sequences, around 9.6% seen once. The sample here was PBMCs from the stem cell graft donor, taken from the stem cell graft. The receptors were gathered from a human donor who donated a stem cell graft to a child with SCID.

This chain uses TRBV6-5 with TRBJ2-6; D call uncertain. The V end was cut by 2 bases, the J end by 0 bases, with 2 bases between. Germline V gene sequence: CDR1 MNHEY, CDR2 SVGAGI. The CDR3 length is 14 residues. CDR3 loop: CASSYSSGANVLTF. The CDR3 DNA is TGTGCCAGCAGTTACAGCTCTGGGGCCAACGTCCTGACTTTC.

The chain has TRBV5-1 and TRBJ1-2, with 11 bases aligning to TRBD1. This CDR3 spans 15 amino acids. The germline V gene encodes CDR1 SGHRS and CDR2 YFSETQ. V gave up 5 bases and J gave up 4 bases; unmatched junction bases: 7. The CDR3 spells CASRMGQGEFYGYTF. The CDR3 nucleotides read TGCGCCAGCAGGATGGGACAGGGGGAATTCTATGGCTACACCTTC. Full variable domain (rest looked up from reference TRBV5-1 and TRBJ1-2): KAGVTQTPRYLIKTRGQQVTLSCSPISGHRSVSWYQQTPGQGLQFLFEYFSETQRNKGNFPGRFSGRQFSNSRSEMNVSTLELGDSALYLCASRMGQGEFYGYTFGSGTRLTVV.

This clonotype was counted a few times. The chain carries TRBV6-2 or TRBV6-3 and TRBJ1-2, with D perhaps TRBD1 (5 bases). The V gene's germline CDR1 is MNHEY and CDR2 SVGEGT. Trimming took 7 bases from V and 6 from J, leaving 18 bases between them. The CDR3 length is 14 residues. CDR3 coding DNA: TGTGCCAGCACTCACCACCCCCAGGGCGATGGCTACACCTTC. Translation: CASTHHPQGDGYTF.

This clonotype was seen just once. One base away lies a much larger clone, so this may be a sequencing read error. This chain joins TRBV5-1 and TRBJ2-2; 8 bases match TRBD2. V trimming: 3 bases; J trimming: 0 bases; junction bases outside the gene matches: 13. The CDR3 contains 19 residues. Germline V gene lookup returns CDR1 SGHRS and CDR2 YFSETQ. CDR3 nucleotides: TGCGCCAGCAGCTCCCAGACACATGGCGGGAGGACGAACACCGGGGAGCTGTTTTTT. This sequence encodes CASSSQTHGGRTNTGELFF. The full variable domain, completed using reference TRBV5-1 and TRBJ2-2, is KAGVTQTPRYLIKTRGQQVTLSCSPISGHRSVSWYQQTPGQGLQFLFEYFSETQRNKGNFPGRFSGRQFSNSRSEMNVSTLELGDSALYLCASSSQTHGGRTNTGELFFGEGSRLTVL.

This clonotype was counted ten times or more. The rearrangement uses TRBV18 and TRBJ2-3, with D hard to call. V lost 8 bases and J lost 0, with 6 bases in between. Germline V lookup: CDR1 KGHSH, CDR2 LQKENI. CDR3 length equals 12 residues. This CDR3 is CASSLSTDTQYF. DNA for the CDR3: TGTGCCAGCAGCTTAAGCACAGATACGCAGTATTTT.

This clonotype showed up just a few times. The chain recombines TRBV12-3 or TRBV12-4 with TRBJ2-1; D is perhaps TRBD2 (6 bases). Trimming took off 8 bases at V and 2 bases at J, with 16 bases between the two ends. CDR3 length: 15 amino acids. The CDR3 here is CASGRTTDPYNEQFF. DNA for the CDR3: TGTGCCAGCGGCAGGACTACTGATCCCTACAATGAGCAGTTCTTC.

In this sample, this clonotype turned up many times. The CDR3 DNA follows: TGCAGCGCCTTGAGGGGCTACAATGAGCAGTTCTTC. Amino acid sequence: CSALRGYNEQFF. The chain links TRBV29-1 to TRBJ2-1, with D perhaps TRBD1 or TRBD2 (5 bases each). The CDR3 is 12 amino acids. The V gene lost 7 bases and the J gene lost 3 bases, with 10 bases spanning the gap. Looked up from germline, CDR1 is SQVTM and CDR2 is ANQGSEA.

The table lists this clonotype with many counts. The chain joins TRBV5-1 to TRBJ1-1; a possible D gene is TRBD1 (6 bases). Trimming removed 3 bases at V and 1 base at J, with 13 bases between. CDR1 SGHRS and CDR2 YFSETQ come from the germline V gene. The CDR3 is 15 residues long. The chain's CDR3 is CASSSGGGPNTEAFF. The CDR3 DNA follows: TGCGCCAGCAGCTCCGGCGGGGGGCCGAACACTGAAGCTTTCTTT.

This clonotype was detected once. The junction and the germline gene differ at one end; a read error may be behind it. The chain employs TRBV5-5 and TRBJ2-7; unclear D gene. The germline V gene encodes CDR1 SGHKS and CDR2 YYEKEE (reference sequence). The CDR3 sequence is 13 residues long. CDR3 protein: CASSFQSNYERYF. The DNA of the CDR3 is TGTGCCAGCAGCTTTCAATCCAACTACGAGCGGTACTTC.

There are many counts of this clonotype. The chain is built from TRBV12-3 or TRBV12-4 and TRBJ2-1; no firm D call. This CDR3 contains 11 residues. V lost 8 bases and J 15 bases, leaving 17 bases between the germline ends. The CDR3 loop reads CASGYSASPFF. CDR3 nucleotides: TGTGCCAGCGGTTATTCCGCGTCTCCGTTCTTC.

This clonotype turned up a few times. V and J are TRBV9 and TRBJ2-6, with 8 bases fitting TRBD1. CDR1 and CDR2 from the germline V gene are SGDLS and YYNGEE. Unmatched junction bases numbered 7, after V lost 5 bases and J lost 0 bases. The CDR3 contains 17 residues. For the CDR3, the DNA is TGTGCCAGCAGTCGGACAGGGCTTATCTCTGGGGCCAACGTCCTGACTTTC. Residues: CASSRTGLISGANVLTF.

This clonotype was observed a handful of times. J is TRBJ1-2 and V is TRBV2, with TRBD1 as a possible D gene (6 bases). The CDR3 totals 14 residues. The V gene lost 1 base and the J gene lost 4 bases, with 10 bases spanning the gap. In germline, CDR1 is SNHLY, CDR2 FYNNEI. In nucleotides, the CDR3 is TGTGCCAGCAGTGAAGTCAGGGGAACCTATGGCTACACCTTC. Amino acid sequence: CASSEVRGTYGYTF.

V and J are TRBV5-1 and TRBJ2-3, with 13 positions matching TRBD2. CDR1 and CDR2 (germline): SGHRS, YFSETQ. The V segment lost 5 bases and the J segment 5 bases; nucleotides outside the gene matches: 11. The CDR3 extends over 17 amino acids. The CDR3 loop reads CASRPSVTSGGKDTQYF. The CDR3 DNA sequence: TGCGCCAGCAGGCCCTCGGTGACTAGCGGGGGGAAAGATACGCAGTATTTT.

This clonotype was detected many times. This rearrangement joins TRBV3-1 to TRBJ2-6, with unresolved D. The germline gives CDR1 LGHDT, CDR2 YNNKEL (reference sequence). The V end was cut by 1 base, the J end by 0 bases, with 4 bases between. This CDR3 is built from 15 residues. Here the CDR3 DNA reads TGTGCCAGCAGCCAAGGAGTCTCTGGGGCCAACGTCCTGACTTTC. Translating it yields CASSQGVSGANVLTF.

The rearrangement uses TRBV6-1 and TRBJ2-3, with TRBD2 identical over 11 bases. The CDR3 covers 16 residues. V lost 6 bases to trimming and J lost 3 bases; unmatched junction nucleotides: 8. Looked up from germline, CDR1 is MNHNS and CDR2 is SASEGT. CDR3 in DNA: TGTGCCAGCAGGCCTAGCGGGGGGCCGTGGACAGATACGCAGTATTTT. Amino acid sequence: CASRPSGGPWTDTQYF.

This clonotype was found many times. This sequence joins TRBV15 and TRBJ1-2, with 7 bases that match TRBD1. This CDR3 is built from 13 residues. J lost 6 bases, V lost 2 bases, and 3 bases had no gene match. The V gene's germline CDR1 is LNHNV and CDR2 YYDKDF (reference sequence). CDR3 region: CATSRRQGDGYTF. In DNA, the CDR3 is TGTGCCACCAGCAGAAGACAGGGTGATGGCTACACCTTC.

This clonotype was counted between two and nine times. V and J are TRBV10-2 and TRBJ1-2, with a weak D call TRBD1 (5 bases). Germline V lookup: CDR1 WSHSY, CDR2 SAAADI. The CDR3 covers 14 residues. V was shortened by 7 bases and J by 4 bases, with 16 bases between the two germline ends. CDR3 residues: CASKEEGRVYGYTF. DNA of the CDR3: TGCGCCAGCAAGGAGGAGGGGCGCGTCTATGGCTACACCTTC.